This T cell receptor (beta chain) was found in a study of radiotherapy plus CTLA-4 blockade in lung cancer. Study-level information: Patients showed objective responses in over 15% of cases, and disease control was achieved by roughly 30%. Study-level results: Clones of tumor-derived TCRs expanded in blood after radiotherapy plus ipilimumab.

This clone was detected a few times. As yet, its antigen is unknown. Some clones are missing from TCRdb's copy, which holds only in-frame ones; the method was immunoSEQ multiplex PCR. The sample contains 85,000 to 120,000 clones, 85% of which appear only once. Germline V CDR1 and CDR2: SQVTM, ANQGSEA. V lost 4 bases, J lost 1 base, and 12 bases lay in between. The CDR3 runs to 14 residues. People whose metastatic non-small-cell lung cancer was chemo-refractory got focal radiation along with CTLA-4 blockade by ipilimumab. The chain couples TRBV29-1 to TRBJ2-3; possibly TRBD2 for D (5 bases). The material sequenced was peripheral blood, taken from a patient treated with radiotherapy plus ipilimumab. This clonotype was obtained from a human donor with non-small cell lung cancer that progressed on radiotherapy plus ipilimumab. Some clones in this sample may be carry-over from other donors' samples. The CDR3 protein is CSVVGSPRTDTQYF. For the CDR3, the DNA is TGCAGCGTTGTGGGGAGCCCCCGCACAGATACGCAGTATTTT.